One sample yielded the 20 T cell receptor beta chains listed below, sequenced in a study of T cell repertoires in cytomegalovirus infection. TCRdb fed the reads into MiXCR, producing one record per CDR3 protein. The data contain 560,000 or so distinct CDR3 sequences, about 15% of them singletons. Sample: CD8+ T cells from PBMCs. Receptors originate from a human donor in good health (CMV status not recorded). Some clones in this sample may be carry-over from other donors' samples.

The table lists this clonotype with many counts. The chain recombines TRBV6-5 with TRBJ1-2; weak D call: TRBD1 (6 bases). Trimming removed 2 bases at V and 14 bases at J, with 18 bases between. The CDR3 extends over 13 amino acids. Looked up from germline, CDR1 is MNHEY and CDR2 is SVGAGI. In DNA, the CDR3 is TGTGCCAGCAGTTACGTTGAACAGGGCGGGTTGACCTTC. Its translation is CASSYVEQGGLTF.

This clonotype was counted only a few times. In nucleotides, the CDR3 is TGCGCCAGCAGCCAAGATCTTGCAGCCTCGGCGGGGCAGTACTTC. The encoded protein is CASSQDLAASAGQYF. This chain joins TRBV4-1 and TRBJ2-7; D is perhaps TRBD2 (5 bases). V was trimmed by 0 bases and J by 9 bases, leaving 18 bases between them. CDR3 length: 15 amino acids. Germline V gene lookup returns CDR1 MGHRA and CDR2 YSYEKL.

This clonotype was detected ten times or more. The chain joins TRBV7-2 to TRBJ2-3; 9 nucleotides align to TRBD1. V shed 4 bases, J shed 3 bases, and the junction held 8 bases outside the gene matches. Germline CDR1 and CDR2: SGHTA and FQGNSA. The CDR3 totals 16 residues. CDR3 coding DNA: TGTGCCAGCAGCTATGAACAGGGGGCGCGGACAGATACGCAGTATTTT. Residues: CASSYEQGARTDTQYF.

The chain couples TRBV14 to TRBJ2-7, with D possibly being TRBD2 (5 bases). The CDR3 covers 14 residues. The ends were cut back, 3 bases at V and 3 bases at J, with 12 bases in the middle. Germline CDR1 and CDR2: SGHDN and FVKESK. The CDR3 reads CASSHGLDYYEQYF. Here the CDR3 DNA reads TGTGCCAGCAGCCACGGTTTAGACTACTACGAGCAGTACTTC.

This clonotype was counted ten times or more. The gene calls are TRBV12-3 or TRBV12-4 and TRBJ2-7; TRBD1 might be the D (6 bases). The V end was cut by 5 bases, the J end by 3 bases, with 17 bases between. There are 15 residues in the CDR3. This CDR3 is CASSAIGQPYYEQYF. CDR3 in DNA: TGTGCCAGCAGTGCGATAGGACAGCCTTACTACGAGCAGTACTTC.

This clonotype was seen at least ten times. The chain links TRBV7-3 to TRBJ2-2, with D unresolved. Germline CDR1 SGHTA, CDR2 FQGTGA. This CDR3 is built from 12 residues. V lost 5 bases and J lost 2, with 3 bases in between. The CDR3 reads CASSTNTGELFF. The CDR3 coding sequence is TGTGCCAGCAGCACAAACACCGGGGAGCTGTTTTTT. The full variable domain, rest sourced from reference TRBV7-3 and TRBJ2-2, is GAGVSQTPSNKVTEKGKYVELRCDPISGHTALYWYRQSLGQGPEFLIYFQGTGAADDSGLPNDRFFAVRPEGSVSTLKIQRTERGDSAVYLCASSTNTGELFFGEGSRLTVL.

This clonotype showed up many times. The chain couples TRBV10-3 to TRBJ2-2; TRBD2 agrees at 9 bases. J gave up 0 bases and V 4 bases, and 6 bases lay outside the gene matches. CDR3 length: 17 residues. Germline CDR1 and CDR2: ENHRY and SYGVKD. CDR3 protein: CAISGGSGSSNTGELFF. DNA for the CDR3: TGTGCCATCAGTGGGGGTAGCGGGAGCTCGAACACCGGGGAGCTGTTTTTT.

This clonotype was counted many times. The V gene is TRBV6-1, the J gene TRBJ2-5; D ambiguous. CDR1 and CDR2 from the germline V gene are MNHNS and SASEGT. CDR3 length: 11 amino acids. V lost 7 bases, J lost 2 bases, and 5 bases lay in between. Here the CDR3 reads CASKEQETQYF. CDR3 in DNA: TGTGCCAGCAAAGAGCAAGAGACCCAGTACTTC.

This clonotype was found many times. The chain links TRBV5-1 to TRBJ1-6, with TRBD1 matching over 7 bases. Germline values: CDR1 SGHRS, CDR2 YFSETQ. With V trimmed by 4 bases and J by 7 bases, 8 bases remained unmatched. This CDR3 has 15 residues. The CDR3 is CASSARDSRNSPLHF. CDR3 sequence (DNA): TGCGCCAGCAGCGCCCGGGACAGCAGAAATTCACCCCTCCACTTT.

The V gene is TRBV27, the J gene TRBJ1-6; no clear D. The length of the CDR3 is 13 residues. The germline V and J ends were trimmed by 3 bases and 7 bases, with 7 bases remaining between them. The germline V gene has CDR1 MNHEY and CDR2 SMNVEV (reference sequence). The CDR3, as DNA: TGTGCCAGCAGTTTTGCTGGGAATTCACCCCTCCACTTT. Translated: CASSFAGNSPLHF.

The chain is built from TRBV6-5 and TRBJ1-1, with TRBD1 as a possible D gene (6 bases). V lost 6 bases and J lost 1, with 18 bases in between. Germline assignment: CDR1 MNHEY and CDR2 SVGAGI. The CDR3 is 16 residues long. In nucleotides, the CDR3 is TGTGCCAGCAGATGGGAGCAACAGGGCCGGAACACTGAAGCTTTCTTT. Amino acids: CASRWEQQGRNTEAFF.

The chain recombines TRBV19 with TRBJ2-1; weak D call: TRBD2 (7 bases). The CDR3 length is 15 residues. CDR1 LNHDA and CDR2 SQIVND come from the germline V gene (reference sequence). V was cut by 3 bases and J by 2 bases, with 11 bases left in between. This CDR3 is CASSIGGGPYNEQFF. CDR3 in DNA: TGTGCCAGTAGTATTGGCGGGGGCCCCTACAATGAGCAGTTCTTC.

The genes are TRBV5-1 and TRBJ2-1; D is ambiguous. V was clipped by 7 bases and J by 0 bases, with 8 bases between them. In germline, CDR1 is SGHRS, CDR2 YFSETQ. The CDR3 consists of 13 residues. DNA of the CDR3: TGCGCCAGCTTAGGCAGCTCCTACAATGAGCAGTTCTTC. It yields the protein CASLGSSYNEQFF.

The chain joins TRBV10-3 to TRBJ1-1, with 8 nucleotides matching TRBD1. The CDR3 has 12 residues. V trimming: 11 bases; J trimming: 5 bases; junction bases outside the gene matches: 7. Germline V CDR1 and CDR2: ENHRY, SYGVKD. CDR3 in amino acids: CAGGTGGTEAFF. Written as DNA, the CDR3 is TGTGCCGGGGGTACAGGGGGGACTGAAGCTTTCTTT.

This clonotype occurred many times. V usage is TRBV7-3 and J usage is TRBJ2-7; 10 nucleotides line up with TRBD1. With V trimmed by 3 bases and J by 4 bases, 6 bases remained unmatched. Germline V gene lookup returns CDR1 SGHTA and CDR2 FQGTGA. The CDR3 is made up of 15 amino acids. The CDR3 protein is CASSLQTGGFYEQYF. The CDR3 nucleotides read TGTGCCAGCAGCTTGCAGACAGGGGGCTTTTACGAGCAGTACTTC.

As for this clonotype: The junction departs from the called germline gene at one end, perhaps through a read error. The chain is built from TRBV7-9 and TRBJ2-1; D not resolved. In germline, CDR1 is SEHNR, CDR2 FQNEAQ (reference sequence). This CDR3 has 16 amino acids. CDR3 region: CASSLLVISTYNEKFF. The CDR3 coding sequence is TGTGCAAGCAGCTTGTTGGTAATATCCACCTACAATGAGAAGTTCTTC.

This clonotype was picked up many times. The chain is built from TRBV28 and TRBJ2-7; D not certain. V lost 5 bases and J lost 2, with 13 bases in between. CDR1 is MDHEN and CDR2 is SYDVKM in the germline V gene. This CDR3 region has 14 residues. The CDR3 coding sequence is TGTGCCAGCAGTGTAGCCGGAGAGGCCTACGAGCAGTACTTC. Protein sequence: CASSVAGEAYEQYF.

This clonotype has more than one count but fewer than ten. V usage is TRBV20-1 and J usage is TRBJ1-5, with 7 nucleotides matching TRBD1. The CDR3 has 17 residues. V lost 2 bases, J lost 7 bases, and 17 bases stayed unmatched. Germline assignment: CDR1 DFQATT and CDR2 SNEGSKA (reference sequence). The CDR3 loop reads CSARSPPTGSDGQPQHF. CDR3 coding DNA: TGCAGTGCTAGATCTCCCCCGACAGGGAGTGATGGCCAGCCCCAGCATTTT.

This clonotype was found a few times. J is TRBJ2-7 and V is TRBV20-1; no clear D gene. V was clipped by 2 bases and J by 6 bases, with 14 bases between them. Germline-derived CDR1 and CDR2 are DFQATT and SNEGSKA (reference sequence). There are 13 residues in the CDR3. The CDR3 DNA reads as TGCAGTGCTAGACTTTATAGGGATCGCGAGCAGTACTTC. This codes for CSARLYRDREQYF.

At least ten counts were recorded for this clonotype. The J gene is TRBJ2-2, the V gene TRBV15; D is possibly TRBD2 (6 bases). This CDR3 region has 15 residues. V lost 0 bases and J lost 4, with 9 bases in between. Germline V gives CDR1 LNHNV, CDR2 YYDKDF (reference sequence). The CDR3 DNA sequence: TGTGCCACCAGCAGAGATTTCGGGAGCACCGGGGAGCTGTTTTTT. Residues: CATSRDFGSTGELFF.